The next 26 T cell receptor beta chains were all read from a single sample in a study of molecular identifiers for immune sequencing clone quantification. One entry per CDR3 protein, called by TCRdb with MiXCR from the PCR reads. Found here are about 640,000 distinct CDR3 sequences, about 20% of them singletons; the top ten hold approximately 0.9%. The sequenced sample consisted of naive CD8+ T cells from blood, with Jurkat cell RNA spiked in. Subset reported: FACS-sorted CD8+CD4-CCR7+CD45RA+ naive T cells. These receptors were collected from a human donor in good health. Some libraries in this study had Jurkat cell RNA spiked in.

The rearrangement links TRBV6-1 to TRBJ2-2; no reliable D call. The V gene lost 7 bases and the J gene lost 4 bases, with 16 bases spanning the gap. The CDR3 length is 15 residues. Looked up from germline, CDR1 is MNHNS and CDR2 is SASEGT. Here the CDR3 reads CASTPLSAPTGELFF. CDR3 nucleotides: TGTGCCAGCACCCCTCTGTCGGCTCCCACCGGGGAGCTGTTTTTT.

This clonotype was counted at least ten times. The CDR3 protein is CAWNGWPSYEQYF. CDR3 nucleotides: TGTGCCTGGAATGGGTGGCCCTCCTACGAGCAGTACTTC. This sequence joins TRBV30 and TRBJ2-7, with D hard to call. Trimming removed 4 bases from V and 0 bases from J, with 10 bases in between. The CDR3 covers 13 residues. From germline, CDR1 is GTSNPN and CDR2 SVGIG (reference sequence).

Of note for this clonotype: Relative to the germline gene, one junction end is altered; a read error may explain this. This rearrangement joins TRBV7-3 to TRBJ2-6, with a possible D match to TRBD1 (5 bases). The CDR3 is 15 residues long. In germline, CDR1 is SGHTA, CDR2 FQGTGA. The CDR3 spells CGSSSSGFGANVLTF. As DNA, the CDR3 is TGTGGCAGCAGCTCTTCAGGGTTTGGGGCCAACGTCCTGACTTTC.

Details on this clonotype: A read error may be the cause here, since a much bigger clone is one base away. The V and J genes are TRBV7-9 and TRBJ1-1, with D possibly matching TRBD1 (6 bases). This CDR3 has 15 residues. Germline CDR1 is SEHNR and CDR2 is FQNEAQ (reference sequence). The CDR3, as DNA: TGTGCCAGCGGCTTAGAGAGACAGGTGAACACTGAAGCTTTCTTT. Translating it yields CASGLERQVNTEAFF.

This clonotype showed up just a few times. The V call is TRBV19, the J call TRBJ2-7; D uncertain. Trimming took 5 bases from V and 2 from J, leaving 10 bases between them. Per the germline V gene, CDR1 is LNHDA and CDR2 is SQIVND (reference sequence). CDR3 size: 13 residues. The CDR3 nucleotides read TGTGCCAGTAGTGCCTCTATGACCTACGAGCAGTACTTC. It specifies CASSASMTYEQYF.

This clonotype has at least ten counts. CDR3 sequence: CASNQRTGGTEAFF. CDR3 coding DNA: TGTGCCAGCAATCAAAGGACAGGGGGCACTGAAGCTTTCTTT. The chain recombines TRBV28 with TRBJ1-1; 10 bases align to TRBD1. There are 14 residues in the CDR3. The V segment lost 7 bases and the J segment 4 bases; nucleotides outside the gene matches: 6. Germline CDR1 MDHEN, CDR2 SYDVKM.

This clonotype was observed many times. This chain connects TRBV7-9 to TRBJ1-4; no clear D gene. V lost 5 bases and J lost 14, with 15 bases in between. Germline CDR1 reads SEHNR; CDR2 reads FQNEAQ (reference sequence). The CDR3 sequence is 12 residues long. The CDR3 region is CASSLGSIGLFF. For the CDR3, the DNA is TGTGCCAGCAGCCTTGGATCCATCGGGCTGTTTTTT.

The genes are TRBV19 and TRBJ2-5, with 11 bases identical to TRBD2. Germline loops: CDR1 LNHDA, CDR2 SQIVND (reference sequence). The CDR3 has 16 residues. V was pared by 0 bases and J by 3 bases, with 3 bases of the junction left unmatched. CDR3 nucleotide sequence: TGTGCCAGTAGTATAGATCTGACTAGCGGGGAAGAGACCCAGTACTTC. Translated: CASSIDLTSGEETQYF.

This clonotype has only a few counts. This may come from a read error, since a much larger clone is one base off. The chain is built from TRBV5-4 and TRBJ2-3; TRBD2 matches at 10 bases. The CDR3 loop spans 15 amino acids. Germline CDR1 reads SGHNT; CDR2 reads YYREEE (reference sequence). V lost 3 bases and J lost 1; bases outside the gene matches: 2. The CDR3 sequence: CASSWGTSGTDTQYF. DNA for the CDR3: TGTGCCAGCAGCTGGGGGACTAGCGGCACAGATACGCAGTATTTT.

Notes on this clonotype: With a much larger clone just one base away, this may be a read error. The V gene is TRBV6-6, the J gene TRBJ2-7; D is undetermined. Germline CDR1 MNHNY, CDR2 SVGAGI (reference sequence). The CDR3 sequence is 12 residues long. CDR3 amino acids: CAGSYNEPEQYF. The DNA of the CDR3 is TGTGCCGGCAGTTATAATGAACCCGAGCAGTACTTC.

This clonotype has more than one count but fewer than ten. Just one base apart from a much larger clone, this may be a read error. The missing conserved phenylalanine or tryptophan at the end of this CDR3 makes a read error likely. The V and J genes are TRBV9 and TRBJ1-1; a weak D match, TRBD1 (6 bases). The CDR3 extends over 14 amino acids. The V gene's germline CDR1 is SGDLS and CDR2 YYNGEE. Trimming cost V 3 bases and J 2 bases, with 11 bases left between them. The CDR3 DNA reads as TGTGCCAGCAGCGCCAGGGGTCCTAACACTGAAGCTTTCTCT. It specifies CASSARGPNTEAFS.

This clonotype was picked up a small number of times. The rearrangement links TRBV20-1 to TRBJ2-7; D is unresolved. V gave up 0 bases and J gave up 2 bases, with 11 bases separating them. The CDR3 covers 14 residues. The V gene's germline CDR1 is DFQATT and CDR2 SNEGSKA (reference sequence). CDR3 nucleotide sequence: TGCAGTGCTAGAGATGTGGGCAGTACCTACGAGCAGTACTTC. Translation gives CSARDVGSTYEQYF.

This clonotype was seen at least ten times. The CDR3 sequence is CSARSKTSGYEQYF. The CDR3 DNA is TGCAGTGCTAGATCCAAGACTAGCGGATACGAGCAGTACTTC. The V call is TRBV20-1, the J call TRBJ2-7; TRBD2 matches 9 bases. Per the germline V gene, CDR1 is DFQATT and CDR2 is SNEGSKA (reference sequence). The CDR3 has 14 residues. With 2 bases clipped from V and 4 bases from J, the junction kept 6 bases outside the gene matches.

Regarding this clonotype: A read error may explain this, as a much larger clone is one base away. The V gene is TRBV6-5, the J gene TRBJ1-5; D gene uncertain. CDR1 is MNHEY and CDR2 is SVGAGI in the germline V gene. CDR3 length: 13 amino acids. The V end lost 6 bases, the J end lost 14 bases, and 20 bases lay between the germline ends. This CDR3 reads CASSSSPDLDKHF. CDR3 sequence (DNA): TGTGCCAGCAGCAGTAGCCCCGACTTGGATAAGCATTTT.

This clonotype was counted at least ten times. V gene TRBV19 combines with J gene TRBJ1-5; possibly TRBD1 for D (6 bases). The germline V and J ends were trimmed by 4 bases and 10 bases, with 11 bases remaining between them. CDR3 size: 12 residues. Germline lookup yields CDR1 LNHDA and CDR2 SQIVND (reference sequence). The CDR3 here is CASSTQGHPQHF. The CDR3 DNA is TGTGCCAGTAGTACACAGGGCCACCCCCAGCATTTT.

This clonotype was detected many times. The chain has TRBV4-1 and TRBJ1-5; no definite D call. V lost 2 bases and J lost 2, with 22 bases in between. CDR1 and CDR2 (germline): MGHRA, YSYEKL. CDR3 size: 19 residues. This chain's CDR3 is CASSQNPPREGMGNQPQHF. CDR3 DNA: TGCGCCAGCAGCCAAAACCCCCCCCGTGAAGGTATGGGCAATCAGCCCCAGCATTTT.

This clonotype was seen repeatedly, ten times or more. This chain connects TRBV27 to TRBJ1-5, with no clear D. The V gene's germline CDR1 is MNHEY and CDR2 SMNVEV (reference sequence). The V and J ends lost 8 bases and 9 bases respectively, with 14 bases between them. The CDR3 has 12 amino acids. CDR3 in DNA: TGTGCCAGCGCATATACTATGGGGCCCCAGCATTTT. Translated, it gives CASAYTMGPQHF.

The sample holds many counts of this clonotype. This chain connects TRBV12-3 or TRBV12-4 to TRBJ1-3, with a weak D call TRBD1 (5 bases). The V gene lost 4 bases and the J gene lost 0 bases, with 13 bases spanning the gap. CDR3 length equals 16 residues. The DNA of the CDR3 is TGTGCCAGCAGTTCACCGGGACCGATCTCTGGAAACACCATATATTTT. It is translated as CASSSPGPISGNTIYF.

This clonotype occurred many times. The V call is TRBV7-9, the J call TRBJ1-1; the D is unclear. The V and J ends lost 5 bases and 0 bases respectively, with 10 bases between them. Germline V gives CDR1 SEHNR, CDR2 FQNEAQ (reference sequence). The CDR3 covers 14 residues. The CDR3: CASSKRTVNTEAFF. The CDR3 DNA follows: TGTGCCAGCAGCAAAAGGACGGTGAACACTGAAGCTTTCTTT.

This clonotype was detected a few times. The chain recombines TRBV6-2 or TRBV6-3 with TRBJ1-1; D gene unclear. V lost 5 bases, J lost 0 bases, and 16 bases lay in between. Germline CDR1 is MNHEY and CDR2 is SVGEGT. The CDR3 length is 16 residues. The CDR3 region has the DNA TGTGCCAGCAGTCCCCTCCTGGCCCTCATGAACACTGAAGCTTTCTTT. This codes for CASSPLLALMNTEAFF.

This clonotype was seen once. The conserved closing phenylalanine or tryptophan is absent in this CDR3, likely reflecting a read error. This chain joins TRBV11-2 and TRBJ1-5; tentative D call: TRBD1 (5 bases). This CDR3 is 14 amino acids long. V lost 6 bases, J lost 3 bases, and 12 bases lay in between. Germline V gene lookup returns CDR1 SGHAT and CDR2 FQNNGV. The CDR3 DNA reads as TGTGCCAGCAGTACGACAGCAACCAATCAGCCCCAGCATCTT. It codes for CASSTTATNQPQHL.

This clonotype was counted many times. The genes are TRBV6-2 or TRBV6-3 and TRBJ1-1, with 8 positions matching TRBD1. The CDR3 covers 15 residues. The J segment lost 3 bases and the V segment lost 0 bases, leaving 3 bases of the junction unmatched. Germline CDR1 MNHEY, CDR2 SVGEGT. The CDR3 reads CASSYSDRAYTEAFF. The DNA of the CDR3 is TGTGCCAGCAGTTACTCGGACAGGGCGTACACTGAAGCTTTCTTT.

This clonotype was seen repeatedly, ten times or more. The genes are TRBV29-1 and TRBJ2-7, with D perhaps matching TRBD1 (6 bases). Germline-derived CDR1 and CDR2 are SQVTM and ANQGSEA. This CDR3 spans 17 amino acids. Trimming left V 2 bases short and J 2 bases short, with 22 bases between. The CDR3 protein is CSVEPGLNRAGPYEQYF. The CDR3 DNA sequence: TGCAGCGTTGAACCGGGTTTGAACAGGGCCGGACCCTACGAGCAGTACTTC.

Remarks on this clonotype: This may be a read error, as it is one base from a much larger clone. The conserved closing phenylalanine or tryptophan is absent in this CDR3, likely reflecting a read error. The chain uses TRBV6-1 and TRBJ2-3; 7 nucleotides align to TRBD2. The CDR3 consists of 14 residues. Losses at the gene ends were 3 bases for V and 4 bases for J; bases not matched to a gene: 4. Per germline, CDR1 MNHNS and CDR2 SASEGT. The CDR3 coding sequence is TGTGCCAGCAGTGATGTCAGCGGGGCAGATACGCAGTATTCT. Translating gives CASSDVSGADTQYS.

This clonotype showed up just a few times. A read error may explain this, as a much larger clone is one base away. This sequence joins TRBV7-9 and TRBJ2-1; D perhaps matches TRBD2 (5 bases). Germline CDR1 reads SEHNR; CDR2 reads FQNEAQ (reference sequence). The CDR3 has 13 residues. V was shortened by 4 bases and J by 4 bases, with 8 bases between the two germline ends. CDR3 coding DNA: TGTGCCAGCAGCTCAAGGACTTACAATGAGCAGTTCTTC. Residues: CASSSRTYNEQFF.

The genes are TRBV13 and TRBJ2-1; TRBD2 is a possible D gene (5 bases). Germline lookup yields CDR1 PRHDT and CDR2 FYEKMQ (reference sequence). The ends were cut back, 4 bases at V and 6 bases at J, with 10 bases in the middle. CDR3 length equals 13 residues. As DNA, the CDR3 is TGTGCCAGCAGCTCCCCCACTAGCAATGAGCAGTTCTTC. This encodes CASSSPTSNEQFF.